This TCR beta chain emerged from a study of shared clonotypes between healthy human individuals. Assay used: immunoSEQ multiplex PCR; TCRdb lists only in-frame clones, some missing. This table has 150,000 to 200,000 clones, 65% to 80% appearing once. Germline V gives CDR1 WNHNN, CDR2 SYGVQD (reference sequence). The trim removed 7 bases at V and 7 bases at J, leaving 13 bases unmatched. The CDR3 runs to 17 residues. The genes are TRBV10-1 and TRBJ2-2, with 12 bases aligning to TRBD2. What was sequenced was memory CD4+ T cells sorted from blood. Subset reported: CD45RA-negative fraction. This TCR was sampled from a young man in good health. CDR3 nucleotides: TGCGCCAGCAAATCTAGCGGGAGGGCCCTGGAGGTCGGGGAGCTGTTTTTT. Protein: CASKSSGRALEVGELFF.